The present TCR beta chain was sequenced within a study of blood T cell repertoires in COVID-19. Study-wide context: Samples representing acute and convalescent COVID-19 were sourced from the United States, Italy and Spain. Nucleic acid was either cDNA or gDNA, and it came from T cells, B-cell-depleted T cells, or PBMCs.

Per germline, CDR1 MNHEY and CDR2 SMNVEV (reference sequence). V was pared by 6 bases and J by 5 bases, with 20 bases of the junction left unmatched. This CDR3 is 18 amino acids long. Study processing details: The assay estimated nucleated cells by amplifying reference gene primers. The table came from immunoSEQ multiplex PCR; TCRdb's copy has only in-frame clones and leaves some out. That table gives V, J and clone size, and the DNA gave D and trimming. The sample includes some 61,000 clones, 70% to 90% seen only once; the top ten take 6.5% to 9%. The rearrangement links TRBV27 to TRBJ2-7, with 9 bases fitting TRBD1. The sample was peripheral blood. The receptor's source is a man younger than 40 with acute or convalescent COVID-19. CDR3 protein: CASRVRGQGSLVGDEQYF. CDR3 DNA: TGTGCCAGCAGGGTGAGGGGACAGGGTTCTTTAGTTGGGGACGAGCAGTACTTC.